These 24 T cell receptor beta chains came from one sample sequenced in a study of blood T cell repertoires in COVID-19. Only in-frame clones appear in the TCRdb table, and some are missing; sequencing was by immunoSEQ multiplex PCR. The sample has about 280,000 clones, approximately 86% seen once. Specimen: peripheral blood. The receptors shown here come from a woman in her seventies with COVID-19, enrolled during active disease.

The V call is TRBV6-1, the J call TRBJ1-5, with D possibly being TRBD1 (5 bases). V was trimmed by 3 bases and J by 3 bases, leaving 6 bases between them. Germline V gene sequence: CDR1 MNHNS, CDR2 SASEGT. The CDR3 totals 13 residues. The CDR3 spells CASSDRDNQPQHF. The CDR3 DNA reads as TGTGCCAGCAGTGACAGGGACAATCAGCCCCAGCATTTT.

V gene TRBV19 combines with J gene TRBJ2-7; 8 bases fit TRBD2. Trimming removed 6 bases from V and 5 bases from J; junction bases left unmatched: 21. The germline gives CDR1 LNHDA, CDR2 SQIVND (reference sequence). The CDR3 length is 18 residues. The CDR3 reads CASRPGGYGTTGRNEQYF. DNA for the CDR3: TGTGCCAGTAGACCGGGAGGGTACGGGACTACTGGCCGGAACGAGCAGTACTTC.

This clone was detected only once. The chain carries TRBV7-9 and TRBJ1-3; TRBD1 matches at 10 bases. Germline V gives CDR1 SEHNR, CDR2 FQNEAQ (reference sequence). The CDR3 totals 16 residues. Trimming cost V 4 bases and J 0 bases; bases outside gene matches: 3. CDR3 sequence: CASSSGTGVSGNTIYF. CDR3 sequence (DNA): TGTGCCAGCAGCTCCGGGACAGGGGTCTCTGGAAACACCATATATTTT.

The chain recombines TRBV27 with TRBJ2-2; no definite D call. CDR1 is MNHEY and CDR2 is SMNVEV in the germline V gene (reference sequence). CDR3 length: 13 residues. Trimming shortened V by 2 bases and J by 4 bases, and 5 bases separated the two germline ends. CDR3 sequence: CASSLLPTGELFF. As DNA, the CDR3 is TGTGCCAGCAGTTTACTCCCCACCGGGGAGCTGTTTTTT.

This chain connects TRBV25-1 to TRBJ1-2; D is uncertain. Trimming shortened V by 4 bases and J by 4 bases, and 10 bases separated the two germline ends. The CDR3 totals 13 residues. Germline CDR1 is MGHDK and CDR2 is SYGVNS. In DNA form, the CDR3 reads TGTGCCAGCAGTGGCGGTCCGGTCTATGGCTACACCTTC. It translates to CASSGGPVYGYTF.

The chain joins TRBV6-4 to TRBJ2-3; TRBD2 aligns across 8 bases. The trim removed 0 bases at V and 4 bases at J, leaving 6 bases unmatched. The CDR3 is made up of 16 amino acids. Germline CDR1 reads MRHNA; CDR2 reads SNTAGT. The CDR3 DNA reads TGTGCCAGCAGTGACTCGAGCGGGGGAGCGGCAGATACGCAGTATTTT. This codes for CASSDSSGGAADTQYF.

CDR3 sequence (DNA): TGTGCCAGCAGTGTCCGACAGGGGGCCTACAATGAGCAGTTCTTC. Translation gives CASSVRQGAYNEQFF. The chain couples TRBV6-4 to TRBJ2-1; 9 nucleotides agree with TRBD1. V shed 4 bases, J shed 2 bases, and the junction held 3 bases outside the gene matches. The germline CDR1 and CDR2 sequences are MRHNA and SNTAGT. The CDR3 totals 15 residues.

The V and J genes are TRBV9 and TRBJ2-4, with 9 positions matching TRBD1. This CDR3 has 14 residues. The germline V gene has CDR1 SGDLS and CDR2 YYNGEE. After removal of 0 bases from V and 10 bases from J, the junction contained 5 bases not matched to a gene. CDR3 bases: TGTGCCAGCAGCGTAGAGGGACAGGGCAGAATTCAGTACTTC. Translation: CASSVEGQGRIQYF.

The J gene is TRBJ1-2, the V gene TRBV10-3, with D possibly matching TRBD1 (6 bases). In germline, CDR1 is ENHRY, CDR2 SYGVKD. V lost 3 bases and J 11 bases, leaving 16 bases between the germline ends. CDR3 length: 13 residues. The CDR3: CAISDGGGRPYTF. The CDR3 region has the DNA TGTGCCATCAGTGACGGCGGGGGCCGCCCTTACACCTTC.

The chain has TRBV30 and TRBJ1-5, with 9 bases identical to TRBD1. Germline V lookup: CDR1 GTSNPN, CDR2 SVGIG (reference sequence). Trimming at V came to 4 bases and at J to 8 bases, leaving 9 bases not matched to a gene. The CDR3 covers 14 residues. The CDR3 here is CAWTLTGGREPQHF. The CDR3 bases are TGTGCCTGGACCCTGACAGGGGGACGTGAGCCCCAGCATTTT.

This chain joins TRBV7-3 and TRBJ2-5, with D possibly being TRBD2 (6 bases). This CDR3 is built from 15 residues. The germline V gene has CDR1 SGHTA and CDR2 FQGTGA. V shed 5 bases and J shed 5 bases, with 18 bases lying between them. CDR3 in amino acids: CASSPAGGETETQYF. The CDR3 nucleotides are TGTGCCAGCAGCCCAGCCGGAGGGGAGACGGAGACCCAGTACTTC.

The V call is TRBV7-2, the J call TRBJ1-6; 7 nucleotides agree with TRBD1. The CDR3 is 16 residues long. The V gene end was trimmed by 3 bases and the J gene end by 5 bases; junction bases not matched to a gene: 7. Germline CDR1 is SGHTA and CDR2 is FQGNSA. Here the CDR3 reads CASSFRQGGDNSPLHF. CDR3 coding DNA: TGTGCCAGCAGCTTTCGACAGGGTGGAGATAATTCACCCCTCCACTTT.

The chain has TRBV24-1 and TRBJ1-2; TRBD1 matches at 7 bases. Germline V gene data show CDR1 as KGHDR and CDR2 as SFDVKD. Germline trimming cut 2 bases from V and 2 bases from J; bases unmatched to any gene: 1. This CDR3 has 14 amino acids. The CDR3 DNA reads TGTGCCACCAGTGATTCGGGACAGAACTATGGCTACACCTTC. This gives the protein CATSDSGQNYGYTF.

This chain joins TRBV5-3 and TRBJ1-2; TRBD1 matches 8 bases. TRBV5-3 is an open reading frame whose function is uncertain. The CDR3 totals 15 residues. J was trimmed by 3 bases and V by 0 bases; bases with no gene match: 4. CDR3 in DNA: TGTGCCAGAAGCTTGGTCCCGGACAGGGACTATGGCTACACCTTC. Translation gives CARSLVPDRDYGYTF.

This clone has just a few counts. The chain uses TRBV10-3 and TRBJ1-1; D not certain. CDR1 ENHRY and CDR2 SYGVKD come from the germline V gene. The CDR3 loop spans 15 amino acids. Trimming shortened V by 11 bases and J by 1 base, and 20 bases separated the two germline ends. CDR3 loop: CAHSERSPQNTEAFF. The DNA of the CDR3 is TGTGCCCATTCGGAGAGGAGCCCTCAGAACACTGAAGCTTTCTTT.

Here the CDR3 reads CASSFAGTKDYEQYF. As DNA, the CDR3 is TGTGCCAGCAGTTTCGCCGGGACTAAGGATTACGAGCAGTACTTC. The chain links TRBV6-2 or TRBV6-3 to TRBJ2-7; 7 bases are a match to TRBD2. Germline values: CDR1 MNHEY, CDR2 SVGEGT. Unmatched junction bases numbered 10, after V lost 4 bases and J lost 4 bases. This CDR3 is 15 amino acids long.

The genes are TRBV11-2 and TRBJ2-7, with D hard to call. Looked up from germline, CDR1 is SGHAT and CDR2 is FQNNGV. V was shortened by 2 bases and J by 1 base, with 15 bases between the two germline ends. This CDR3 contains 16 residues. CDR3 DNA: TGTGCCAGCAGCTTATCGGCAGGCTCCTCGTCCTACGAGCAGTACTTC. Amino acid sequence: CASSLSAGSSSYEQYF.

The CDR3 DNA reads as TGCGCCAGCAGCTTGGGGGGGCAAATTCAGTACTTC. The encoded protein is CASSLGGQIQYF. The rearrangement links TRBV5-1 to TRBJ2-4, with D possibly TRBD1 on 6 matching bases. The V and J ends lost 0 bases and 10 bases respectively, with 8 bases between them. CDR1 is SGHRS and CDR2 is YFSETQ in the germline V gene. This CDR3 is built from 12 residues.

The rearrangement uses TRBV7-8 and TRBJ2-7; a weak D match, TRBD1 (6 bases). Per germline, CDR1 SGHVS and CDR2 FQNEAQ. With 8 bases removed from V and 5 bases from J, the gap between germline ends came to 16 bases. This CDR3 comprises 13 residues. The CDR3 protein is CASGQNRGNEQYF. The CDR3, as DNA: TGTGCCAGCGGACAAAATAGGGGGAACGAGCAGTACTTC. Together with reference TRBV7-8 and TRBJ2-7, the CDR3 gives the full variable domain: GAGVSQSPRYKVAKRGQDVALRCDPISGHVSLFWYQQALGQGPEFLTYFQNEAQLDKSGLPSDRFFAERPEGSVSTLKIQRTQQEDSAVYLCASGQNRGNEQYFGPGTRLTVT.

The chain employs TRBV7-2 and TRBJ2-5; 13 bases are shared with TRBD2. Germline values: CDR1 SGHTA, CDR2 FQGNSA. The CDR3 covers 16 residues. With V trimmed by 4 bases and J by 5 bases, 7 bases remained unmatched. The CDR3 protein is CASSSRTSGGGETQYF. DNA of the CDR3: TGTGCCAGCAGCTCCCGGACTAGCGGGGGTGGGGAGACCCAGTACTTC.

About this clone: A read error is possible here, since a much larger clone lies one base away. The chain links TRBV11-1 to TRBJ1-1; D unclear. Trimming left V 1 base short and J 1 base short, with 4 bases between. CDR3 length: 13 amino acids. Germline CDR1 reads SGHAT; CDR2 reads FQDESV (reference sequence). CDR3 nucleotide sequence: TGTGCCAGCAGCTTAGACAGGAACACTGAAGCTTTCTTT. Translation: CASSLDRNTEAFF. Filled out from reference TRBV11-1 and TRBJ1-1, the complete variable domain reads EAEVAQSPRYKITEKSQAVAFWCDPISGHATLYWYRQILGQGPELLVQFQDESVVDDSQLPKDRFSAERLKGVDSTLKIQPAELGDSAMYLCASSLDRNTEAFFGQGTRLTVV.

The chain carries TRBV12-5 and TRBJ1-3; D possibly corresponds to TRBD1 (5 bases). Deletions cut 0 bases from V and 0 bases from J, with 15 bases between. This CDR3 is 18 amino acids long. The V gene's germline CDR1 is LGHNT and CDR2 FRNRAP. The CDR3 nucleotides read TGTGCTAGTGGTTTGGTTGGGAGGGGCCTCCTCTCTGGAAACACCATATATTTT. Amino acid sequence: CASGLVGRGLLSGNTIYF. The whole variable domain, remainder taken from reference TRBV12-5 and TRBJ1-3, is DARVTQTPRHKVTEMGQEVTMRCQPILGHNTVFWYRQTMMQGLELLAYFRNRAPLDDSGMPKDRFSAEMPDATLATLKIQPSEPRDSAVYFCASGLVGRGLLSGNTIYFGEGSWLTVV.

This clone was found a few times. V gene TRBV11-3 combines with J gene TRBJ1-1; unclear D gene. This CDR3 has 14 residues. The V end lost 2 bases, the J end lost 4 bases, and 11 bases lay between the germline ends. The V gene's germline CDR1 is SGHNT and CDR2 YENEEA. Here the CDR3 reads CASSLSGEVTEAFF. The CDR3 coding sequence is TGTGCCAGCAGCTTATCTGGCGAGGTCACTGAAGCTTTCTTT.

CDR3 loop: CASSQTRDRGSEQFF. CDR3 nucleotides: TGTGCCAGCAGCCAAACCCGGGACAGGGGTAGTGAGCAGTTCTTC. V gene TRBV3-1 (or the pseudogene TRBV3-2) combines with J gene TRBJ2-1, with 10 nucleotides matching TRBD1. Germline V gene sequence: CDR1 LGHDT, CDR2 YNNKEL (reference sequence). The CDR3 is 15 amino acids. Trimming took 2 bases from V and 9 from J; bases not matched to a gene: 7.